These T cell receptor beta chains were read from a single sample in a study of a mutant IDH1 vaccine in newly diagnosed glioma. Sequencing was performed with immunoSEQ multiplex PCR; in TCRdb, only in-frame clones are kept and a portion is missing. The sample holds some 15,000 clones; around 95% are singletons and the top ten take about 3.9%. The material was peripheral blood mononuclear cells (PBMCs), obtained from a glioma patient treated with radiotherapy, temozolomide or both. The origin of the receptors is a young woman with glioma. Some clones in this sample may be carry-over from other donors' samples. CDR3s include the opening cysteine and the closing phenylalanine or tryptophan. A D gene is named only where the DNA matches it firmly. Clone sizes are given selectively: once, few, many, or a class where the clone is expanded.

abundance: .
j_gene: TRBJ2-7
v_gene: TRBV7-9
d_gene: .
CDR3aa: CASSSTTYEQYF
CDR3nt: TGTGCCAGCAGCTCGACAACCTACGAGCAGTACTTC

abundance: .
j_gene: TRBJ2-7
v_gene: TRBV4-3
d_gene: .
CDR3aa: CASSRGGQPWDEQYF
CDR3nt: TGCGCCAGCAGCCGCGGGGGACAACCATGGGACGAGCAGTACTTC

abundance: once
j_gene: TRBJ1-5
v_gene: TRBV6-1
d_gene: .
CDR3aa: CASSAWVGSNQPQHF
CDR3nt: TGTGCCAGCAGTGCTTGGGTGGGTAGCAATCAGCCCCAGCATTTT

abundance: .
j_gene: TRBJ1-1
v_gene: TRBV25-1
d_gene: .
CDR3aa: CASSEWGGAFF
CDR3nt: TGTGCCAGCAGTGAATGGGGTGGAGCTTTCTTT

abundance: .
j_gene: TRBJ1-6
v_gene: TRBV30
d_gene: .
CDR3aa: CAWSVQGSSPLHF
CDR3nt: TGTGCCTGGAGTGTACAGGGTAGTTCACCCCTCCACTTT

abundance: few
j_gene: TRBJ1-1
v_gene: TRBV5-4
d_gene: .
CDR3aa: CASSPAGTHEAFF
CDR3nt: TGTGCCAGCAGCCCGGCAGGGACCCATGAAGCTTTCTTT

abundance: .
j_gene: TRBJ1-1
v_gene: TRBV4-3
d_gene: .
CDR3aa: CASSQVGRHTEAFF
CDR3nt: TGCGCCAGCAGCCAAGTAGGCAGACACACTGAAGCTTTCTTT

abundance: once
j_gene: TRBJ1-2
v_gene: TRBV4-1
d_gene: .
CDR3aa: CASSQEWGPQAYYGYTF
CDR3nt: TGCGCCAGCAGCCAAGAGTGGGGACCCCAGGCTTACTATGGCTACACCTTC

abundance: .
j_gene: TRBJ1-3
v_gene: TRBV6-5
d_gene: .
CDR3aa: CASSYSPGPSGNTIYF
CDR3nt: TGTGCCAGCAGTTACTCTCCAGGGCCCTCTGGAAACACCATATATTTT

abundance: .
j_gene: TRBJ1-1
v_gene: TRBV11-2
d_gene: .
CDR3aa: CASSLVSGLAEAFF
CDR3nt: TGTGCCAGCAGCTTAGTCAGCGGTTTGGCTGAAGCTTTCTTT

abundance: .
j_gene: TRBJ1-1
v_gene: TRBV19
d_gene: .
CDR3aa: CASKGRANTEAFF
CDR3nt: TGTGCCAGTAAAGGGCGCGCCAACACTGAAGCTTTCTTT

abundance: .
j_gene: TRBJ2-7
v_gene: TRBV30
d_gene: .
CDR3aa: CAWIPRDPRGYEQYF
CDR3nt: TGTGCCTGGATCCCTCGGGACCCCCGAGGCTACGAGCAGTACTTC

abundance: .
j_gene: TRBJ1-1
v_gene: TRBV5-1
d_gene: .
CDR3aa: CASSLSGGNTEAFF
CDR3nt: TGCGCCAGCAGCTTGTCGGGGGGGAACACTGAAGCTTTCTTT

abundance: .
j_gene: TRBJ2-7
v_gene: TRBV5-6
d_gene: TRBD1
CDR3aa: CASSLESGTGFRFEQYF
CDR3nt: TGTGCCAGCAGCTTGGAAAGCGGGACAGGGTTTCGATTCGAGCAGTACTTC

abundance: .
j_gene: TRBJ2-5
v_gene: TRBV2
d_gene: TRBD2
CDR3aa: CASTIPSGQETQYF
CDR3nt: TGTGCCAGCACCATACCTAGCGGTCAAGAGACCCAGTACTTC

abundance: .
j_gene: TRBJ2-3
v_gene: TRBV28
d_gene: .
CDR3aa: CASSGGVTDTQYF
CDR3nt: TGTGCCAGCAGCGGCGGAGTTACAGATACGCAGTATTTT

abundance: .
j_gene: TRBJ2-3
v_gene: TRBV7-8
d_gene: TRBD2
CDR3aa: CASSLGLAGTTDTQYF
CDR3nt: TGTGCCAGCAGCCTCGGACTAGCGGGAACCACAGATACGCAGTATTTT

abundance: .
j_gene: TRBJ2-7
v_gene: TRBV28
d_gene: .
CDR3aa: CASSLSGFVEQYF
CDR3nt: TGTGCCAGCAGTCTTTCAGGGTTTGTCGAGCAGTACTTC

abundance: .
j_gene: TRBJ2-6
v_gene: TRBV18
d_gene: .
CDR3aa: CASSPQQSSGANVLTF
CDR3nt: TGTGCCAGCTCACCACAACAGAGCTCTGGGGCCAACGTCCTGACTTTC

abundance: .
j_gene: TRBJ2-5
v_gene: TRBV7-9
d_gene: TRBD2
CDR3aa: CASSLNPAGGGYQETQYF
CDR3nt: TGTGCCAGCAGCTTAAACCCAGCGGGAGGGGGGTACCAAGAGACCCAGTACTTC

abundance: .
j_gene: TRBJ1-5
v_gene: TRBV5-1
d_gene: TRBD1
CDR3aa: CASSPGGTGGSNQPQHF
CDR3nt: TGCGCCAGCAGCCCGGGGGGGACAGGTGGGAGCAATCAGCCCCAGCATTTT

abundance: .
j_gene: TRBJ1-1
v_gene: TRBV9
d_gene: .
CDR3aa: CASSVEQAASEAFF
CDR3nt: TGTGCCAGCAGCGTAGAACAAGCGGCCTCTGAAGCTTTCTTT

abundance: .
j_gene: TRBJ1-2
v_gene: TRBV15
d_gene: .
CDR3aa: CATSRPSVRGNGYTF
CDR3nt: TGTGCCACCAGCAGACCCTCTGTGAGAGGGAACGGCTACACCTTC

abundance: .
j_gene: TRBJ2-1
v_gene: TRBV30
d_gene: .
CDR3aa: CAWTVFRQNNEQFF
CDR3nt: TGTGCCTGGACTGTTTTTCGACAGAACAATGAGCAGTTCTTC

abundance: once
j_gene: TRBJ2-7
v_gene: TRBV11-2
d_gene: .
CDR3aa: CASSAGTAGEQYF
CDR3nt: TGTGCCAGCAGCGCAGGGACCGCTGGGGAGCAGTACTTC

abundance: .
j_gene: TRBJ1-1
v_gene: TRBV27
d_gene: .
CDR3aa: CASSLFGQGNTEAFF
CDR3nt: TGTGCCAGCAGTTTATTTGGGCAGGGGAACACTGAAGCTTTCTTT

abundance: .
j_gene: TRBJ2-7
v_gene: TRBV20-1
d_gene: .
CDR3aa: CSARDNYEQYF
CDR3nt: TGCAGTGCTAGAGATAACTACGAGCAGTACTTC

abundance: .
j_gene: TRBJ1-1
v_gene: TRBV30
d_gene: .
CDR3aa: CAWWTEATEAFF
CDR3nt: TGTGCCTGGTGGACAGAGGCCACTGAAGCTTTCTTT

abundance: .
j_gene: TRBJ2-7
v_gene: TRBV5-8
d_gene: TRBD1
CDR3aa: CASSFNPGQLSYEQYF
CDR3nt: TGTGCCAGCAGCTTTAATCCGGGACAGCTCTCCTACGAGCAGTACTTC

abundance: .
j_gene: TRBJ1-3
v_gene: TRBV18
d_gene: .
CDR3aa: CASSPRGPAGSGNTIYF
CDR3nt: TGTGCCAGCTCACCCCGGGGTCCGGCCGGCTCTGGAAACACCATATATTTT